The rows below give T cell receptor beta chains drawn from one sample of a study of blood T cells in healthy people across ages. TCRdb ran MiXCR on the 5' RACE reads and lists one entry per CDR3 protein. The sample shows around 1,600,000 distinct CDR3 sequences, approximately 43% of them seen only once. The sequenced material came from blood. These receptors were obtained from a young woman in good health. CDR3s leave out the opening cysteine and the closing phenylalanine or tryptophan.

v_gene | len | CDR3aa
TRBV20-1 | 13 | SARVSGTDHNEQF
TRBV6-5 | 11 | ASSYSMGGEQY
TRBV5-1 | 13 | ASRQAAQTYNEQY
TRBV15 | 13 | ATSRGLAGDDEQY
TRBV2 | 12 | ASSSLALGYEQY
TRBV9 | 16 | ASSVGLAGAYTFNEQF
TRBV7-7 | 14 | ASSPILTGGVDTQY
TRBV7-8 | 14 | ASSVNPGLARDTQY
TRBV10-3 | 9 | AIEDRGTQY
TRBV4-1 | 15 | ASSQDDNLSYNSPLH
TRBV6-5 | 14 | ASSFSPGKRDNEQF
TRBV7-2 | 14 | ASSLAPAGVFYEQY
TRBV24-1 | 11 | ATELAGYNEQF
TRBV5-1 | 13 | ASTLGSSQPDTQY
TRBV20-1 | 12 | SARKRVSPIVQY
TRBV4-3 | 14 | ASSQNPGLASNEQY
TRBV7-9 | 12 | ASSLPAPRDTQY
TRBV27 | 13 | ASSLSGQGRVEQY
TRBV4-1 | 13 | ASSQSLDSSYEQY
TRBV7-2 | 13 | ASSEMRDRNYGYT
TRBV29-1 | 12 | STTGSRFADTQY
TRBV24-1 | 11 | ATRDRYSPQAF
TRBV4-1 | 13 | ASSQLAGVGNEQY
TRBV3-1 | 13 | ASSTNDRVVMGYT
TRBV4-3 | 13 | ASSQGRLSNTEAF
TRBV20-1 | 13 | SARAYGTRGRGYT
TRBV29-1 | 13 | SVEGPGGARAEAF
TRBV27 | 12 | ASASDRAKNIQY
TRBV5-1 | 10 | ASRTGEREQY
TRBV20-1 | 14 | SALVGQSSYNSPLH
TRBV9 | 12 | ASSVAGGRLEQF
TRBV25-1 | 11 | ASSELTVVGQY
TRBV6-1 | 12 | ASSETFRVDTQY
TRBV7-9 | 11 | ASSKVGSPEAF
TRBV5-4 | 13 | ASTPWGSSTDTQY
TRBV29-1 | 9 | SAGDSNEQF
TRBV6-2/TRBV6-3 | 14 | ASFHRLAGGTGELF
TRBV3-1 | 13 | ASSHTSGATYEQY
TRBV4-3 | 12 | ASSQDARGDGYT
TRBV9 | 10 | ASGDRSDTQY
TRBV29-1 | 9 | SVERHDGYT